This record covers a single TCR beta chain. The target of this receptor is not known. Nothing much larger sits one base from this clone, and base qualities are not available. This entry is derived from a study of CD8+CD57+ T cells in acquired aplastic anemia (dated by TCRdb to the late 2010s). For the study in its entirety: A mean of approximately 3 ug of DNA, ranging from about 0.19 to 30 ug, was extracted from sorted CD4+ and CD8+ cells. CD8+CD57+ expansion was defined as frequency above the mean frequency observed in healthy subjects.

What the study reported, not specific to this receptor: Between patients and healthy controls, no significant difference in CD8+ Simpson's diversity was found (P=0.060). Nearly 30 CD8+ CDR3 sequences were found in both patients and controls but appeared to be highly expressed in patients and within the immunodominant clones of the patients.

Flow cytometry had shown CD8+CD57+ cell expansion in the patients selected for sequencing. Every patient had severe acquired aplastic anemia, diagnosed using the International Study of Aplastic Anemia and Agranulocytosis and Camitta criteria. No patient had received any therapy when blood was sampled. In this study, sorted CD4+ and CD8+ T cells from the blood of healthy subjects and of severe aplastic anemia patients had their TCR repertoires deep-sequenced. In the USA, patient enrollment took place under clinicaltrials.gov protocols 00001620, 01623167, 00001397, 00071045, 00081523 and 00961064. Ficoll-Paque density gradient centrifugation was used to isolate peripheral blood mononuclear cells. Before DNA extraction, CD4+ and CD8+ T cells were sorted with FACS or magnetic beads. The CDR3 starts with the cysteine, ends with the phenylalanine, and has 14 residues. The kept DNA is CDR3 alone, 42 bases in frame from the first base. Looking up the germline V gene yields CDR1 SGHAT and CDR2 FQNNGV. Trimmed from V: 4 bases; trimmed from J: 7 bases; junction bases lacking a gene match: 5.

TCR beta VDJ combination and CDR3 sequence profiling used genomic DNA as the template. An Illumina HiSeq 2000 was used for TCR repertoire sequencing. The paper's processing steps were these. Repertoire assessment relied on Simpson's diversity index, CDR3 size and DJ length profiles, and TRBV/TRBJ rearrangement plots. The most abundant DNA sequence in the deep sequencing data was taken as the immunodominant clone. CDR3 amino acid sequences were checked for sharing between subjects and were compared against published repertoires and the VDJdb database. The public sequencing data were trimmed at Q25 with fastp and processed into clonotypes with MiXCR by TCRdb, which kept only in-frame beta chains. Identical CDR3 proteins give one entry, which carries the most common genes and DNA. These V and J calls rely on TCRdb rather than the paper's analysis. The sample table shows approximately 170,000 distinct CDR3 sequences, and over 40% are seen once. The ten largest clonotypes hold roughly 3.5% of the sample.

This chain is built from TRBV11-2 and TRBJ2-1, and TRBD1 matches 9 of the central bases. Sequencing was carried out using sorted CD4+, CD8+, or CD8+CD57+ T cells (not recorded which) from PBMCs. This receptor was obtained from a human donor with aplastic anemia. For the CDR3, the sequence is CASSSDRGGNEQFF. DNA sequence: TGTGCCAGCAGCTCGGACAGGGGCGGGAATGAGCAGTTCTTC.